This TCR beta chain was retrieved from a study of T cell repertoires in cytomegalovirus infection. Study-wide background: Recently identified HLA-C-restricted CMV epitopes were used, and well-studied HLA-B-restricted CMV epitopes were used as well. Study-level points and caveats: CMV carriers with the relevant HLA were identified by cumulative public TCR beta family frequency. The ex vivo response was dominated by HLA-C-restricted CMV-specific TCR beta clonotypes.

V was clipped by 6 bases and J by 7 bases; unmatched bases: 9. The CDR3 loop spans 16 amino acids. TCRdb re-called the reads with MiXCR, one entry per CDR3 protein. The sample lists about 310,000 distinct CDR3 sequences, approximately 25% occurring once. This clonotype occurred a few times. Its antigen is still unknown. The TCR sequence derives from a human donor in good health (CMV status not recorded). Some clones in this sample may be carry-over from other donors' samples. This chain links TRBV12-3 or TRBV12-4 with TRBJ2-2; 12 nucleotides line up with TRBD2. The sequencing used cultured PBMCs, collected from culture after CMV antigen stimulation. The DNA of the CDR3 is TGTGCCAGCAGCTCGACTAGCGGGAGATCGAACGGGGAGCTGTTTTTT. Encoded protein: CASSSTSGRSNGELFF.